The entry that follows covers one T cell receptor (beta chain) sequence. What it recognizes is unknown. The sample comes from a study of response to subunit inactivated influenza vaccine. Study findings and constraints: After each seasonal influenza vaccination, few new T cells are recruited, the authors suggested.

The CDR3 contains 11 residues. V lost 7 bases and J lost 10, with 13 bases in between. The V gene's germline CDR1 is SGHTA and CDR2 FQGNSA. TCRdb passed the RT-PCR reads through MiXCR, listing each CDR3 protein once. The table includes about 180,000 distinct CDR3 sequences, approximately 8.7% detected once. V is TRBV7-2 and J is TRBJ1-1, with D tentatively TRBD1 (5 bases). The specimen was non-naive T cells sorted from PBMCs, collected on the day of vaccination. This receptor was obtained from a man aged 50 to 60 who received an inactivated influenza vaccine. The CDR3 coding sequence is TGTGCCAGCATCAAACGCCAGGGAGCTTTCTTT. It translates to CASIKRQGAFF.